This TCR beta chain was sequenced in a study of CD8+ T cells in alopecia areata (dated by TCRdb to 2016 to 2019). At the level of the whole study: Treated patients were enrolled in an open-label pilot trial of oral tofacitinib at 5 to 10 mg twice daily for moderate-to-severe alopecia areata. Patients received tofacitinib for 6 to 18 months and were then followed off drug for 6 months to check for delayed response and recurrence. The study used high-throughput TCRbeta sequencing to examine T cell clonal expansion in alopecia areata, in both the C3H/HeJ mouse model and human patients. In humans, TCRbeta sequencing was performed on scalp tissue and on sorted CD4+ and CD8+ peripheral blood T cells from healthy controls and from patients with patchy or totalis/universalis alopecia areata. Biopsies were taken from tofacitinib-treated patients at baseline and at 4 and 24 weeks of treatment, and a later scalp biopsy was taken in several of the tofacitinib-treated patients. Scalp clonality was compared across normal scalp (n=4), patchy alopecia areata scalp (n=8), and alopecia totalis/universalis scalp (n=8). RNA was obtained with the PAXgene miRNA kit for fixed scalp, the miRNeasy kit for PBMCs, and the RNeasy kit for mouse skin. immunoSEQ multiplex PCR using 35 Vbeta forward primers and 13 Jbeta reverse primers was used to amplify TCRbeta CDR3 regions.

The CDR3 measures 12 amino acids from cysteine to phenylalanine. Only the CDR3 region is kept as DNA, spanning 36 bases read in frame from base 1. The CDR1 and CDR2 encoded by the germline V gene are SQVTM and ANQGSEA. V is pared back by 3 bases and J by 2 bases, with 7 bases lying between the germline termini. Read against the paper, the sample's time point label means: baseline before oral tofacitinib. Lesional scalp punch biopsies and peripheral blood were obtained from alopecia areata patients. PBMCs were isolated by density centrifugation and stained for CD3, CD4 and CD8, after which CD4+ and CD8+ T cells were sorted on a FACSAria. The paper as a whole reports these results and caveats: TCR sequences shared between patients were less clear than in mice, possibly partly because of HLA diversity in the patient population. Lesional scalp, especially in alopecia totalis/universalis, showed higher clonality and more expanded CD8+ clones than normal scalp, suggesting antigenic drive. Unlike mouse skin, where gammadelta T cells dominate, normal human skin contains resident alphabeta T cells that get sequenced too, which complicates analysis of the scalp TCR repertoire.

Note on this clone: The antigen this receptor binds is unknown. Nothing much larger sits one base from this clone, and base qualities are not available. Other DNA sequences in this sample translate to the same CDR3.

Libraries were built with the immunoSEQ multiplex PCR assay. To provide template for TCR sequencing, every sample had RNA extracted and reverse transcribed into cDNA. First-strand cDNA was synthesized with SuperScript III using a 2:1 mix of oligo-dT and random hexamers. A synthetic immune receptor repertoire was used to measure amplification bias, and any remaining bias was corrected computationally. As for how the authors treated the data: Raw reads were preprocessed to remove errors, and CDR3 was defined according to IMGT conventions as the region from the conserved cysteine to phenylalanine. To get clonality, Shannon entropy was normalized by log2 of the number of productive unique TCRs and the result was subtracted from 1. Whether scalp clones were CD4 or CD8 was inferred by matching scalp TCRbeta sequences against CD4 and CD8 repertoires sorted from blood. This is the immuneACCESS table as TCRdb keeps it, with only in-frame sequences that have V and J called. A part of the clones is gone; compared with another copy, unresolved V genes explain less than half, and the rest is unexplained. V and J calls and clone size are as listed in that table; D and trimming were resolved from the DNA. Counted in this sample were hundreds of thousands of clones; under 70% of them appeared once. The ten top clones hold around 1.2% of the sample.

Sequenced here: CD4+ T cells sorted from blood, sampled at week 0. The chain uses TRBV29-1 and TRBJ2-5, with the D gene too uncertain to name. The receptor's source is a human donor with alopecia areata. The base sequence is TGCAGCGTTGAGGGGTATCAAGAGACCCAGTACTTC. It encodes CSVEGYQETQYF.